The next 32 T cell receptor beta chains were all read from a single sample in a study of shared clonotypes between healthy human individuals. Profiling relied on immunoSEQ multiplex PCR, and the TCRdb table lists in-frame clones only, not all of them. This table holds around 2,000,000 clones, just over 90% found once. Positive CCR7 selection of CD45RO-negative cells yielded the naive CD8 cells, and terminally differentiated effector memory CD45RA+ cells were excluded. The specimen sequenced was naive CD8+ T cells from PBMCs. The receptor source for this set is a man younger than 35 in good health. Some clones in this sample may be carry-over from other donors' samples.

V usage is TRBV5-1 and J usage is TRBJ2-6; D assignment may be TRBD1 or TRBD2 (6 bases each). This CDR3 has 16 amino acids. The V gene lost 1 base and the J gene lost 2 bases, with 10 bases spanning the gap. Germline V gene lookup returns CDR1 SGHRS and CDR2 YFSETQ. As DNA, the CDR3 is TGCGCCAGCAGCTTGATGGGGGGCACTGGGGCCAACGTCCTGACTTTC. Its translation is CASSLMGGTGANVLTF.

In this sample, this clone turned up once. V gene TRBV10-3 combines with J gene TRBJ1-1; TRBD1 might be the D (5 bases). Germline CDR1 is ENHRY and CDR2 is SYGVKD. V lost 0 bases and J 3 bases, leaving 11 bases between the germline ends. The CDR3 extends over 15 amino acids. CDR3 coding DNA: TGTGCCATCAGTGAGTCCGGCCCCAGGGACACTGAAGCTTTCTTT. This codes for CAISESGPRDTEAFF.

This chain links TRBV19 with TRBJ2-7; TRBD2 matches 12 bases. CDR1 and CDR2 from the germline V gene are LNHDA and SQIVND (reference sequence). This CDR3 contains 15 residues. The V gene end was trimmed by 3 bases and the J gene end by 5 bases; junction bases not matched to a gene: 5. The CDR3 region has the DNA TGTGCCAGTAGTATGACTAGCGGGAGTCTCCACGAGCAGTACTTC. Translation gives CASSMTSGSLHEQYF.

The rearrangement links TRBV27 to TRBJ1-2; D ambiguous. Trimming shortened V by 5 bases and J by 2 bases, and 18 bases separated the two germline ends. This CDR3 is built from 16 residues. The germline V gene encodes CDR1 MNHEY and CDR2 SMNVEV (reference sequence). The CDR3 nucleotides are TGTGCCAGCAGTCCATCCTCGGGCGCGAGGAACTATGGCTACACCTTC. This encodes CASSPSSGARNYGYTF.

The rearrangement links TRBV29-1 to TRBJ2-5, with a possible D match to TRBD1 (6 bases). Trimming removed 3 bases at V and 2 bases at J, with 13 bases between. The CDR3 sequence is 14 residues long. CDR1 SQVTM and CDR2 ANQGSEA come from the germline V gene. This CDR3 reads CSVDSPDSQETQYF. DNA for the CDR3: TGCAGCGTTGACTCACCGGACAGTCAAGAGACCCAGTACTTC.

The genes are TRBV27 and TRBJ2-5; 8 nucleotides line up with TRBD2. CDR1 is MNHEY, CDR2 SMNVEV, per germline (reference sequence). The CDR3 consists of 18 residues. The J segment lost 4 bases and the V segment lost 5 bases, leaving 18 bases of the junction unmatched. DNA for the CDR3: TGTGCCAGCAGTCCCGTCGTCCATCGGGAGGGGGTCCTAGAGACCCAGTACTTC. Its protein is CASSPVVHREGVLETQYF.

V is TRBV15 and J is TRBJ2-7; D is unclear. CDR1 and CDR2 from the germline V gene are LNHNV and YYDKDF (reference sequence). This CDR3 region has 13 residues. The V end lost 2 bases, the J end lost 3 bases, and 8 bases lay between the germline ends. CDR3 amino acids: CATSRTAFYEQYF. DNA of the CDR3: TGTGCCACCAGCAGAACAGCGTTCTACGAGCAGTACTTC. The full variable domain, in which reference TRBV15 and TRBJ2-7 provide the parts outside the CDR3, is DAMVIQNPRYQVTQFGKPVTLSCSQTLNHNVMYWYQQKSSQAPKLLFHYYDKDFNNEADTPDNFQSRRPNTSFCFLDIRSPGLGDTAMYLCATSRTAFYEQYFGPGTRLTVT.

This sequence joins TRBV7-3 and TRBJ2-3; weak D call: TRBD2 (5 bases). Germline V gene sequence: CDR1 SGHTA, CDR2 FQGTGA. V lost 5 bases and J 5 bases, leaving 17 bases between the germline ends. The CDR3 covers 15 residues. For the CDR3, the DNA is TGTGCCAGCAGCCGGGCCTCTCTCCGGGGAGATACGCAGTATTTT. This sequence encodes CASSRASLRGDTQYF.

The chain couples TRBV27 to TRBJ1-1; no reliable D call. This CDR3 has 14 amino acids. The germline V gene has CDR1 MNHEY and CDR2 SMNVEV (reference sequence). The germline V and J ends were trimmed by 3 bases and 3 bases, with 11 bases remaining between them. The CDR3 spells CASSFLSQDTEAFF. The CDR3 DNA reads as TGTGCCAGCAGTTTTTTGTCGCAGGACACTGAAGCTTTCTTT.

As concerns this clone: Distinct nucleotide sequences in the sample also encode this CDR3. The gene calls are TRBV28 and TRBJ1-1; TRBD1 aligns across 9 bases. Germline trimming cut 2 bases from V and 6 bases from J; bases unmatched to any gene: 4. CDR1 and CDR2 (germline): MDHEN, SYDVKM. This CDR3 is 14 amino acids long. The CDR3 DNA sequence: TGTGCCAGCAGTTTAAACAGGGGGCCGGCTGAAGCTTTCTTT. Translating it yields CASSLNRGPAEAFF.

The chain has TRBV2 and TRBJ2-1, with D perhaps given as TRBD1 or TRBD2 (6 bases each). CDR3 length equals 13 residues. Germline V lookup: CDR1 SNHLY, CDR2 FYNNEI. Trimming took off 6 bases at V and 6 bases at J, with 12 bases between the two ends. The CDR3 nucleotides are TGTGCCAGCAGCGGGGGCCGCTTCAATGAGCAGTTCTTC. Encoded protein: CASSGGRFNEQFF.

V and J are TRBV27 and TRBJ1-4, with D perhaps TRBD1 (5 bases). Germline CDR1 MNHEY, CDR2 SMNVEV (reference sequence). The CDR3 loop spans 15 amino acids. V was pared by 5 bases and J by 6 bases, with 16 bases between. The CDR3 region is CASSLGGGLHEKLFF. CDR3 in DNA: TGTGCCAGCAGTCTCGGGGGGGGACTTCATGAAAAACTGTTTTTT.

The CDR3 DNA is TGTGCCAGCAGTTCGCTAAGTGATGAGCAGTTCTTC. Encoded protein: CASSSLSDEQFF. The chain carries TRBV27 and TRBJ2-1; no firm D call. V lost 4 bases to trimming and J lost 8 bases, with 9 bases between them. From germline, CDR1 is MNHEY and CDR2 SMNVEV (reference sequence). This CDR3 comprises 12 residues.

The chain recombines TRBV7-9 with TRBJ2-3, with D tentatively TRBD1 (6 bases). The CDR3 covers 15 residues. Germline assignment: CDR1 SEHNR and CDR2 FQNEAQ (reference sequence). V was cut by 3 bases and J by 0 bases, with 10 bases left in between. This chain's CDR3 is CASSFGQSSTDTQYF. In DNA, the CDR3 is TGTGCCAGCAGCTTCGGACAGAGCAGCACAGATACGCAGTATTTT.

CDR3 nucleotide sequence: TGTGCCAGCAGCACGAGGGTGGGTACAGATACGCAGTATTTT. Translated: CASSTRVGTDTQYF. The chain is built from TRBV7-9 and TRBJ2-3, with D perhaps TRBD2 (5 bases). V lost 5 bases and J lost 3, with 12 bases in between. Germline V gives CDR1 SEHNR, CDR2 FQNEAQ (reference sequence). This CDR3 contains 14 residues.

The table lists this clone with a count of one. Other DNA sequences within the sample encode an identical CDR3. V usage is TRBV10-3 and J usage is TRBJ1-2; 7 bases are a match to TRBD1. The ends lost 6 bases at V and 3 bases at J; junction bases unmatched: 7. The CDR3 has 14 amino acids. The germline CDR1 and CDR2 sequences are ENHRY and SYGVKD. The CDR3 coding sequence is TGTGCCATCAGCCTCGACAGGGTAGACTATGGCTACACCTTC. Amino acids: CAISLDRVDYGYTF.

With respect to this clone: The identical CDR3 is also encoded by other nucleotide sequences in the sample. The chain combines TRBV28 with TRBJ2-7; the D gene is possibly TRBD2 (7 bases). The CDR3 spans 14 residues. Germline CDR1 and CDR2: MDHEN and SYDVKM. The V end was cut by 6 bases, the J end by 2 bases, with 14 bases between. The CDR3 sequence is CASSLLGGPYEQYF. The CDR3 DNA reads TGTGCCAGCAGCCTTTTGGGGGGGCCCTACGAGCAGTACTTC. Supplemented by reference TRBV28 and TRBJ2-7, the full variable domain reads DVKVTQSSRYLVKRTGEKVFLECVQDMDHENMFWYRQDPGLGLRLIYFSYDVKMKEKGDIPEGYSVSREKKERFSLILESASTNQTSMYLCASSLLGGPYEQYFGPGTRLTVT.

This chain joins TRBV18 and TRBJ2-1, with D perhaps TRBD1 (6 bases). The CDR3 spans 15 residues. Trimming took off 3 bases at V and 4 bases at J, with 13 bases between the two ends. The germline CDR1 and CDR2 sequences are KGHSH and LQKENI. The CDR3 coding sequence is TGTGCCAGCTCACCCGCGGACAGAGGATACAATGAGCAGTTCTTC. It translates to CASSPADRGYNEQFF.

This clone was observed a handful of times. V gene TRBV4-1 combines with J gene TRBJ1-1; the D is unclear. CDR1 MGHRA and CDR2 YSYEKL come from the germline V gene. This CDR3 has 14 residues. Trimming pared 4 bases from V and 5 bases from J, leaving 14 bases between. CDR3 nucleotides: TGCGCCAGCAGCCCACCAACGGGCTGGACTGAAGCTTTCTTT. It translates to CASSPPTGWTEAFF.

The rearrangement uses TRBV5-1 and TRBJ2-2, with TRBD2 matching 9 bases. CDR1 and CDR2 (germline): SGHRS, YFSETQ. Trimming took 4 bases from V and 4 from J; bases not matched to a gene: 11. The CDR3 spans 17 residues. The CDR3 is CASSHSGREGRTGELFF. The CDR3 DNA reads as TGCGCCAGCAGCCATTCTGGGCGGGAGGGCCGCACCGGGGAGCTGTTTTTT.

This chain joins TRBV30 and TRBJ2-5, with unresolved D. The V gene's germline CDR1 is GTSNPN and CDR2 SVGIG (reference sequence). This CDR3 has 13 amino acids. The V end lost 2 bases, the J end lost 4 bases, and 11 bases lay between the germline ends. The CDR3 DNA is TGTGCCTGGAGTCTCGGGTCCGGAGAGACCCAGTACTTC. It translates to CAWSLGSGETQYF. Supplemented by reference TRBV30 and TRBJ2-5, the full variable domain reads SQTIHQWPATLVQPVGSPLSLECTVEGTSNPNLYWYRQAAGRGLQLLFYSVGIGQISSEVPQNLSASRPQDRQFILSSKKLLLSDSGFYLCAWSLGSGETQYFGPGTRLLVL.

J is TRBJ2-1 and V is TRBV27; 10 nucleotides line up with TRBD2. From germline, CDR1 is MNHEY and CDR2 SMNVEV (reference sequence). Trimming took 4 bases from V and 8 from J; bases not matched to a gene: 11. The CDR3 has 16 amino acids. The CDR3 reads CASSSTGLAAHHEQFF. In DNA, the CDR3 is TGTGCCAGCAGTTCCACCGGACTAGCGGCACACCATGAGCAGTTCTTC.

As regards this clone: Within the sample, other DNA sequences also encode this same CDR3. This chain links TRBV28 with TRBJ2-1, with D unresolved. The V gene lost 6 bases and the J gene lost 3 bases, with 6 bases spanning the gap. The CDR3 spans 12 residues. Per germline, CDR1 MDHEN and CDR2 SYDVKM. As DNA, the CDR3 is TGTGCCAGCAGCCTCTACTACAATGAGCAGTTCTTC. This translates into CASSLYYNEQFF.

V and J are TRBV19 and TRBJ1-4; 9 nucleotides match TRBD1. Germline CDR1 and CDR2: LNHDA and SQIVND (reference sequence). This CDR3 is 15 amino acids long. The J segment lost 6 bases and the V segment lost 4 bases, leaving 6 bases of the junction unmatched. The CDR3 reads CASSTWTGDDEKLFF. DNA of the CDR3: TGTGCCAGTAGTACCTGGACAGGGGATGATGAAAAACTGTTTTTT.

The chain joins TRBV29-1 to TRBJ1-1, with no clear D. V shed 2 bases and J shed 10 bases, with 14 bases lying between them. Germline V gene data show CDR1 as SQVTM and CDR2 as ANQGSEA. The CDR3 consists of 12 residues. As DNA, the CDR3 is TGCAGCGTTGAAATGGGGATATGGGGAGCTTTCTTT. Translation: CSVEMGIWGAFF.

A few counts support this clone. The chain combines TRBV2 with TRBJ1-2; the match to TRBD1 covers 9 bases. CDR3 length: 14 residues. J was trimmed by 4 bases and V by 4 bases; bases with no gene match: 4. Germline CDR1 reads SNHLY; CDR2 reads FYNNEI. The CDR3 region is CASSGRGQGYGYTF. The DNA of the CDR3 is TGTGCCAGCAGTGGGCGGGGACAGGGCTATGGCTACACCTTC.

This chain joins TRBV10-3 and TRBJ2-5; D assignment may be TRBD1 or TRBD2 (6 bases each). Germline V CDR1 and CDR2: ENHRY, SYGVKD. Trimming shortened V by 4 bases and J by 5 bases, and 17 bases separated the two germline ends. The CDR3 contains 15 residues. The CDR3 spells CAISGRSGGGETQYF. The CDR3 nucleotides read TGTGCCATCAGTGGGAGGAGCGGAGGGGGGGAGACCCAGTACTTC.

The chain couples TRBV9 to TRBJ1-1, with D perhaps TRBD1 (5 bases). V gave up 4 bases and J gave up 4 bases, with 20 bases separating them. Per germline, CDR1 SGDLS and CDR2 YYNGEE. The CDR3 contains 16 residues. The CDR3: CASSNNPREGSTEAFF. The CDR3 DNA follows: TGTGCCAGCAGCAACAATCCCAGGGAAGGGAGCACTGAAGCTTTCTTT.

Details on this clone: The sample has other DNA sequences that encode this CDR3 too. CDR3 bases: TGTGCCAGCAGTTTATTCGTGGGGTATGGCTACACCTTC. It codes for CASSLFVGYGYTF. V and J are TRBV28 and TRBJ1-2, with D unclear. Looked up from germline, CDR1 is MDHEN and CDR2 is SYDVKM. With 1 base removed from V and 5 bases from J, the gap between germline ends came to 8 bases. This CDR3 has 13 amino acids.

The gene calls are TRBV28 and TRBJ1-3; possibly TRBD1 for D (6 bases). The CDR3 sequence is 17 residues long. Trimming shortened V by 3 bases and J by 0 bases, and 15 bases separated the two germline ends. Per the germline V gene, CDR1 is MDHEN and CDR2 is SYDVKM. The CDR3 coding sequence is TGTGCCAGCAGTTTGGTTGATACAGGGTACTCTGGAAACACCATATATTTT. As protein: CASSLVDTGYSGNTIYF.

This clone was recorded only once. The V call is TRBV10-3, the J call TRBJ2-2, with D possibly being TRBD2 (8 bases). The CDR3 contains 16 residues. Germline V gives CDR1 ENHRY, CDR2 SYGVKD. V dropped 4 bases and J dropped 5 bases, with 17 bases sitting between them. The CDR3 region is CAISGGQIAGTGELFF. The DNA for the CDR3 is TGTGCCATCAGTGGGGGACAGATAGCGGGGACCGGGGAGCTGTTTTTT.

The chain uses TRBV30 and TRBJ1-5, with 7 bases fitting TRBD1. CDR3 length equals 13 residues. Germline values: CDR1 GTSNPN, CDR2 SVGIG (reference sequence). V shed 3 bases and J 5 bases; nucleotides not matched to a gene: 4. CDR3 nucleotide sequence: TGTGCCTGGAGGGCAACAGGGGATCAGCCCCAGCATTTT. As protein: CAWRATGDQPQHF.